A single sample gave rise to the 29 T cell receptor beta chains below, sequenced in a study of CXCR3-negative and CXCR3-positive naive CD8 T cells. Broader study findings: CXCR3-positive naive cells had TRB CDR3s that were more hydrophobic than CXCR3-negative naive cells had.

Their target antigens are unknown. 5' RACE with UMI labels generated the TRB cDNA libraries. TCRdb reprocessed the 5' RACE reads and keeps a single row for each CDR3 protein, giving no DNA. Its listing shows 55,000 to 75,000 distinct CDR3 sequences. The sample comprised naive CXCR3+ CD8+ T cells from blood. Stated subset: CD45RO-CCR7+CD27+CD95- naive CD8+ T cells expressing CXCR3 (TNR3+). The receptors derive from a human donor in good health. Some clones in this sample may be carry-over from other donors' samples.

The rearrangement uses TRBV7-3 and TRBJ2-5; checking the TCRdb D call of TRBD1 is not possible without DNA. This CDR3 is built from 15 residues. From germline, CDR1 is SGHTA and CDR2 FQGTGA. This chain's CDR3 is CASSSLGRGQETQYF.

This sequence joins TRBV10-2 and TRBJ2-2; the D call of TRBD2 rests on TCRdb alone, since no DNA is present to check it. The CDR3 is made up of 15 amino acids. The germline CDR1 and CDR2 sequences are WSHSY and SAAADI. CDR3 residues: CASSAIAENTGELFF.

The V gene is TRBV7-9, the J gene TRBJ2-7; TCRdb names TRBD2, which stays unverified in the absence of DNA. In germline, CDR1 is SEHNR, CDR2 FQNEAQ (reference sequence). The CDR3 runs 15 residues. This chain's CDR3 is CASGLVLAAAYEQYF.

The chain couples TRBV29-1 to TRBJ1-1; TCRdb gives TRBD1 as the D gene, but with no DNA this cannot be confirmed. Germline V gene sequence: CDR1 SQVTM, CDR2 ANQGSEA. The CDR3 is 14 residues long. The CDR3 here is CSVSPLAGQAEAFF.

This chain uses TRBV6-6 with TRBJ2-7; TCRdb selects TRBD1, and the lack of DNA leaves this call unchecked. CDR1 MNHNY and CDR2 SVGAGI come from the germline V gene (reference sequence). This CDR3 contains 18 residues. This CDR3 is CASSYLPKRGDEAYEQYF.

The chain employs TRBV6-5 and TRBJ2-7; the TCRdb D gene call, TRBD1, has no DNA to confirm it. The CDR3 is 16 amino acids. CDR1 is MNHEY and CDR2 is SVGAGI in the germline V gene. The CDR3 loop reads CASSNFGIDVTYEQYF.

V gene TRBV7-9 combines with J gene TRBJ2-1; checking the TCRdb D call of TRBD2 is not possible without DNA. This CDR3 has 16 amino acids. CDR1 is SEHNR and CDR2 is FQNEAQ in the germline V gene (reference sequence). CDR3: CASSSLAGPNYNEQFF.

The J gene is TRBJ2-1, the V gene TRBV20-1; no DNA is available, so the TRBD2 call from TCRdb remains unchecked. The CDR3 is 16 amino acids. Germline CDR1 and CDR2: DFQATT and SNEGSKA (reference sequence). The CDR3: CSARDRAAGGYNEQFF.

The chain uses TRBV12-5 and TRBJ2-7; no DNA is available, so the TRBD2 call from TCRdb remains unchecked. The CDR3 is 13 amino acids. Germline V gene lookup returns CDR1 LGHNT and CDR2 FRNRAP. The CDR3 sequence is CASGLVGSYEQYF.

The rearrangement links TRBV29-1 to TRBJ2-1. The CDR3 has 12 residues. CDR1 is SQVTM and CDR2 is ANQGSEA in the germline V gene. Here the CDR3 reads CSVVVLGNEQFF.

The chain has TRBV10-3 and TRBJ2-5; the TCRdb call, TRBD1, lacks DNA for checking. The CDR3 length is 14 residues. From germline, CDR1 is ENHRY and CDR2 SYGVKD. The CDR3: CAISGEDRQETQYF.

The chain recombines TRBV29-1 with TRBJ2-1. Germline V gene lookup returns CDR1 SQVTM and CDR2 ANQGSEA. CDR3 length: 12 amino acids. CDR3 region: CSVNDGYNEQFF.

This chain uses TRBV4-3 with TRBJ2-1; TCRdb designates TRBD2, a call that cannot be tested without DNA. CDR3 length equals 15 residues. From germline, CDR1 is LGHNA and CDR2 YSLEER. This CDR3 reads CASSHLRASGNEQFF.

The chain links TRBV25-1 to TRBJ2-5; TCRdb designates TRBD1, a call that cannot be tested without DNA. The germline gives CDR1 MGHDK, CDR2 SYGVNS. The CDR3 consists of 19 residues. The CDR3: CASSESFGTGPKPRADQYF.

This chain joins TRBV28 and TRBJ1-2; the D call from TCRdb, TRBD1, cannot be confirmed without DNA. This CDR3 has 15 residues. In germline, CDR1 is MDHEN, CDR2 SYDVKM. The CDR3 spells CASSPGTGERYGYTF.

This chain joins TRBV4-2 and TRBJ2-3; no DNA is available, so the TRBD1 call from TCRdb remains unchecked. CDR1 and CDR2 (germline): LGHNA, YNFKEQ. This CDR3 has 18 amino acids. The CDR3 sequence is CASSQVLAGGTSTDTQYF.

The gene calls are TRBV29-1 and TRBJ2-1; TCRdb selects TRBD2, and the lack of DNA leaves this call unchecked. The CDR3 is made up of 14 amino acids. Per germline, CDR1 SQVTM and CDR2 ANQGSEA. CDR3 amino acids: CSVEDLAGDNEQFF.

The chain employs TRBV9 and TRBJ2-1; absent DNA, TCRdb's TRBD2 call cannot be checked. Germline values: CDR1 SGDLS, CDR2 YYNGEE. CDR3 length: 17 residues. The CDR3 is CASSGTLAGGPYNEQFF.

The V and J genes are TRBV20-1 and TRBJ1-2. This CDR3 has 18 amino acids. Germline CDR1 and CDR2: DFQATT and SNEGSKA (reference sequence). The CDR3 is CSARDYSVSSPKDYGYTF.

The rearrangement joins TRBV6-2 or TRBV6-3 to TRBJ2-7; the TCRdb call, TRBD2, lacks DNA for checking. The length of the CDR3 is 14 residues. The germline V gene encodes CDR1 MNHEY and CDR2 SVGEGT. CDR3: CASSYVLSPYEQYF.

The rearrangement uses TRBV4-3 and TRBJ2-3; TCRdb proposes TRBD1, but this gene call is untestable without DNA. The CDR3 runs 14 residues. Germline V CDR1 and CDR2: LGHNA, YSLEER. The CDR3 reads CASSQDRGGDTQYF.

CDR3 region: CASSLARGTGELFF. The rearrangement links TRBV5-8 to TRBJ2-2; TCRdb's D gene call, TRBD1, goes unchecked for lack of DNA. Germline V gene data show CDR1 as SGHTS and CDR2 as YDEGEE. This CDR3 has 14 residues.

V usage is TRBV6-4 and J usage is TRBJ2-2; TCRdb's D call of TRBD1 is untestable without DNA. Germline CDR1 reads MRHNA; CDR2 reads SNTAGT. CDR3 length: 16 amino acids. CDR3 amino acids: CASRGTGKMNTGELFF.

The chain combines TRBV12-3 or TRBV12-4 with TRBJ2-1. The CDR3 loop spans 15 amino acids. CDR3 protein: CASSHQPSSYNEQFF.

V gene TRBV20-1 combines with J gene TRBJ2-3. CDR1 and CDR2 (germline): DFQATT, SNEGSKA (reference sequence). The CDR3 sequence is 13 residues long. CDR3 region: CSASDREPDTQYF.

The CDR3 sequence is CASSHGQPNQPQHF. The chain recombines TRBV19 with TRBJ1-5; TCRdb lists TRBD1, though no DNA is available to test this call. The CDR3 has 14 residues. From germline, CDR1 is LNHDA and CDR2 SQIVND (reference sequence).

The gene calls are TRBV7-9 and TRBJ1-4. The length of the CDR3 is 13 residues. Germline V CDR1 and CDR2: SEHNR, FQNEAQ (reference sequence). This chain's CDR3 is CASSLSTVEKLFF.

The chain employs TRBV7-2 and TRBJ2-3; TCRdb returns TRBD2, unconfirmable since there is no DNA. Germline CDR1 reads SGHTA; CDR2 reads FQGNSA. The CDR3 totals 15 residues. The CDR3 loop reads CASSLRRVSTDTQYF.

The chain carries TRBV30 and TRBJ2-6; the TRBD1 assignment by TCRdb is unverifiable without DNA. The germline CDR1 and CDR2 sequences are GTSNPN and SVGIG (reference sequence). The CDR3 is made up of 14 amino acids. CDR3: CAWNPGGGGGVLTF.